The 30 T cell receptor beta chains below come from one sample, sequenced in a study of cytomegalovirus exposure and HLA in healthy donors. Researchers ran the PCR with 60 Vbeta and 13 Jbeta primers. Some clones are missing from TCRdb's copy, which holds only in-frame ones; the method was immunoSEQ multiplex PCR. This repertoire shows roughly 100,000 clones, under 85% found once; its top ten account for 6% to 7.5%. Sequenced input: PBMCs. The origin of the receptors is a man between 18 and 35 years old in good health and CMV-seronegative.

The rearrangement joins TRBV4-1 to TRBJ2-7; the match to TRBD1 covers 7 bases. This CDR3 region has 16 residues. With 3 bases clipped from V and 3 bases from J, the junction kept 11 bases outside the gene matches. Germline CDR1 and CDR2: MGHRA and YSYEKL. Here the CDR3 reads CASSQELQGIVYEQYF. The CDR3 DNA sequence: TGCGCCAGCAGCCAGGAATTACAGGGGATTGTCTACGAGCAGTACTTC.

The CDR3 protein is CAGRDRGSEQYF. The DNA for the CDR3 is TGTGCCGGCCGGGACAGGGGGAGCGAGCAGTACTTC. The chain carries TRBV6-1 and TRBJ2-7; 11 nucleotides agree with TRBD1. The V segment lost 11 bases and the J segment 6 bases; nucleotides outside the gene matches: 6. CDR1 and CDR2 (germline): MNHNS, SASEGT. The CDR3 length is 12 residues.

The rearrangement links TRBV5-6 to TRBJ1-5, with TRBD1 identical over 7 bases. Germline V gene data show CDR1 as SGHDT and CDR2 as YYEEEE. The CDR3 totals 15 residues. J gave up 3 bases and V 4 bases, and 7 bases lay outside the gene matches. CDR3 bases: TGTGCCAGCAGCCTAAGACAGGGAACCAATCAGCCCCAGCATTTT. Translated, it gives CASSLRQGTNQPQHF.

The chain is built from TRBV10-3 and TRBJ2-7, with 8 positions matching TRBD1. The CDR3 extends over 14 amino acids. Germline assignment: CDR1 ENHRY and CDR2 SYGVKD. V shed 6 bases, J shed 3 bases, and the junction held 7 bases outside the gene matches. The CDR3 reads CAISPGQALYEQYF. CDR3 in DNA: TGTGCCATCAGCCCGGGACAGGCTCTCTACGAGCAGTACTTC.

The chain recombines TRBV11-2 with TRBJ2-1; D possibly corresponds to TRBD2 (6 bases). Germline lookup yields CDR1 SGHAT and CDR2 FQNNGV. This CDR3 is 16 amino acids long. Trimming took 3 bases from V and 5 from J, leaving 17 bases between them. CDR3 residues: CASSLRLGGGHNEQFF. CDR3 DNA: TGTGCCAGCAGCTTGCGGTTGGGGGGTGGCCACAATGAGCAGTTCTTC.

This sequence joins TRBV10-1 and TRBJ1-1; a possible D gene is TRBD1 (6 bases). V was shortened by 8 bases and J by 1 base, with 11 bases between the two germline ends. There are 13 residues in the CDR3. Germline V gene sequence: CDR1 WNHNN, CDR2 SYGVQD (reference sequence). This CDR3 reads CASREGGNTEAFF. The CDR3 nucleotides read TGCGCCAGCCGAGAAGGGGGGAACACTGAAGCTTTCTTT.

The gene calls are TRBV7-2 and TRBJ1-2, with D possibly TRBD1 on 6 matching bases. Trimming removed 1 base from V and 4 bases from J, with 13 bases in between. CDR1 and CDR2 (germline): SGHTA, FQGNSA. The CDR3 has 15 residues. CDR3 loop: CASSLGAGDSYGYTF. For the CDR3, the DNA is TGTGCCAGCAGCTTAGGGGCAGGGGATAGCTATGGCTACACCTTC.

The CDR3 sequence is CASSLWGQEQETQYF. Here the CDR3 DNA reads TGCGCCAGCAGCCTTTGGGGACAGGAACAAGAGACCCAGTACTTC. The rearrangement links TRBV4-1 to TRBJ2-5, with TRBD1 matching over 8 bases. The CDR3 is 15 amino acids. V trimming: 4 bases; J trimming: 2 bases; junction bases outside the gene matches: 6. CDR1 is MGHRA and CDR2 is YSYEKL in the germline V gene.

The chain employs TRBV28 and TRBJ2-3, with D hard to call. Germline assignment: CDR1 MDHEN and CDR2 SYDVKM. This CDR3 has 15 amino acids. The ends were cut back, 3 bases at V and 3 bases at J, with 13 bases in the middle. CDR3 sequence reads: CASSFPPSTTDTQYF. The CDR3 coding sequence is TGTGCCAGCAGTTTTCCACCTAGTACTACAGATACGCAGTATTTT.

J is TRBJ2-7 and V is TRBV19; 7 bases line up with TRBD2. V lost 3 bases, J lost 4 bases, and 9 bases stayed unmatched. Per the germline V gene, CDR1 is LNHDA and CDR2 is SQIVND (reference sequence). The CDR3 covers 15 residues. The CDR3 is CASSILGREGYEQYF. CDR3 nucleotides: TGTGCCAGTAGTATTCTCGGCAGGGAGGGGTACGAGCAGTACTTC.

A note on this clone: The junction departs from germline at one end; a sequencing error may be responsible. The chain uses TRBV7-7 and TRBJ2-5; 8 bases align to TRBD1. The CDR3 extends over 17 amino acids. Looked up from germline, CDR1 is SSHAT and CDR2 is FNYEAQ (reference sequence). CDR3 protein: CASSLSGTGTGQETQYF. CDR3 nucleotide sequence: TGTGCTAGCAGCTTATCCGGGACAGGAACGGGACAAGAGACCCAGTACTTC.

The rearrangement uses TRBV7-9 and TRBJ1-1; D call uncertain. Trimming took 7 bases from V and 1 from J, leaving 13 bases between them. Germline V gives CDR1 SEHNR, CDR2 FQNEAQ (reference sequence). CDR3 length: 14 amino acids. CDR3 residues: CASTPLGGNTEAFF. Written as DNA, the CDR3 is TGTGCCAGCACCCCTCTCGGAGGGAACACTGAAGCTTTCTTT.

This chain links TRBV6-7 with TRBJ2-1, with 9 positions matching TRBD2. TRBV6-7 is filed as an ORF, its function uncertain. Unmatched junction bases numbered 8, after V lost 5 bases and J lost 0 bases. CDR3 length: 17 residues. The DNA of the CDR3 is TGTGCCAGCAGTACTCGGGATAGCGGGAGCTCCTACAATGAGCAGTTCTTC. It specifies CASSTRDSGSSYNEQFF.

This clone came up once. The chain uses TRBV28 and TRBJ1-2; a weak D match, TRBD1 (5 bases). The CDR3 sequence is 13 residues long. Per the germline V gene, CDR1 is MDHEN and CDR2 is SYDVKM. V gave up 6 bases and J gave up 8 bases, with 16 bases separating them. CDR3 region: CASRLGHSGGYTF. The CDR3 nucleotides read TGTGCCAGCAGACTCGGACACTCTGGCGGCTACACCTTC.

The chain employs TRBV5-8 and TRBJ1-3, with D unresolved. Trimming pared 2 bases from V and 0 bases from J, leaving 9 bases between. Germline values: CDR1 SGHTS, CDR2 YDEGEE. This CDR3 is built from 15 residues. This chain's CDR3 is CASSLVGRSGNTIYF. CDR3 nucleotides: TGTGCCAGCAGCTTAGTGGGCCGCTCTGGAAACACCATATATTTT.

The rearrangement joins TRBV5-4 to TRBJ2-3; 7 bases match TRBD2. Losses at the gene ends were 0 bases for V and 0 bases for J; bases not matched to a gene: 7. CDR1 is SGHNT and CDR2 is YYREEE in the germline V gene (reference sequence). The CDR3 length is 17 residues. The CDR3 region is CASSLELGGRSTDTQYF. As DNA, the CDR3 is TGTGCCAGCAGCTTGGAACTGGGAGGGCGAAGCACAGATACGCAGTATTTT.

The CDR3 DNA sequence: TGTGCCAGCCTTAGTAATCCCAATCAGCCCCAGCATTTT. It codes for CASLSNPNQPQHF. The V call is TRBV6-4, the J call TRBJ1-5; D unclear. CDR3 size: 13 residues. Trimming removed 8 bases from V and 3 bases from J, with 11 bases in between. Germline CDR1 is MRHNA and CDR2 is SNTAGT.

This rearrangement joins TRBV29-1 to TRBJ2-7; 7 nucleotides line up with TRBD1. Germline V CDR1 and CDR2: SQVTM, ANQGSEA. The V gene end was trimmed by 6 bases and the J gene end by 4 bases; junction bases not matched to a gene: 12. The CDR3 spans 14 residues. The CDR3 DNA is TGCAGCGTGGCTCCCGTACAGGGGCTATACGAGCAGTACTTC. This codes for CSVAPVQGLYEQYF.

This chain uses TRBV5-4 with TRBJ1-2; the D is unclear. This CDR3 contains 14 residues. V dropped 0 bases and J dropped 4 bases, with 10 bases sitting between them. Germline assignment: CDR1 SGHNT and CDR2 YYREEE (reference sequence). The DNA for the CDR3 is TGTGCCAGCAGCTTGGATGCAGGCCGCTATGGCTACACCTTC. This codes for CASSLDAGRYGYTF.

The V and J genes are TRBV4-3 and TRBJ1-6, with 11 bases that match TRBD1. This CDR3 comprises 15 residues. The ends lost 1 base at V and 9 bases at J; junction bases unmatched: 2. Germline CDR1 and CDR2: LGHNA and YSLEER. The CDR3 sequence: CASSQGDRGTSPLHF. The CDR3 DNA is TGCGCCAGCAGCCAAGGGGACAGGGGGACTTCACCCCTCCACTTT.

The chain uses TRBV7-2 and TRBJ1-1; the D gene is possibly TRBD1 (5 bases). Germline-derived CDR1 and CDR2 are SGHTA and FQGNSA. V was shortened by 3 bases and J by 1 base, with 9 bases between the two germline ends. This CDR3 region has 14 residues. As DNA, the CDR3 is TGTGCCAGCAGCTTTGGACACCAGAACACTGAAGCTTTCTTT. As protein: CASSFGHQNTEAFF. Full variable domain (missing parts from reference TRBV7-2 and TRBJ1-1): GAGVSQSPSNKVTEKGKDVELRCDPISGHTALYWYRQSLGQGLEFLIYFQGNSAPDKSGLPSDRFSAERTGGSVSTLTIQRTQQEDSAVYLCASSFGHQNTEAFFGQGTRLTVV.

The V call is TRBV2, the J call TRBJ2-7; TRBD1 aligns across 7 bases. There are 14 residues in the CDR3. Unmatched junction bases numbered 6, after V lost 7 bases and J lost 0 bases. From germline, CDR1 is SNHLY and CDR2 FYNNEI. DNA for the CDR3: TGTGCCAGCAAGGTTCAGGGGGTCTCCTACGAGCAGTACTTC. Encoded protein: CASKVQGVSYEQYF. Full variable domain (rest looked up from reference TRBV2 and TRBJ2-7): EPEVTQTPSHQVTQMGQEVILRCVPISNHLYFYWYRQILGQKVEFLVSFYNNEISEKSEIFDDQFSVERPDGSNFTLKIRSTKLEDSAMYFCASKVQGVSYEQYFGPGTRLTVT.

The gene calls are TRBV18 and TRBJ1-2, with TRBD1 matching over 9 bases. Germline V lookup: CDR1 KGHSH, CDR2 LQKENI. The CDR3 has 13 amino acids. The V segment lost 2 bases and the J segment 8 bases; nucleotides outside the gene matches: 3. CDR3 sequence (DNA): TGTGCCAGCTCACCAAGGACAGGGGACGGCTACACCTTC. Its protein product is CASSPRTGDGYTF.

The chain carries TRBV4-3 and TRBJ2-7, with TRBD1 as a possible D gene (6 bases). The CDR3 contains 15 residues. Germline CDR1 LGHNA, CDR2 YSLEER. Trimming took off 1 base at V and 1 base at J, with 11 bases between the two ends. The CDR3 DNA follows: TGCGCCAGCAGCCAAGCCCAGACAGGATCCTACGAGCAGTACTTC. It is translated as CASSQAQTGSYEQYF.

This chain joins TRBV7-2 and TRBJ1-4, with 10 positions matching TRBD1. The CDR3 is 15 residues long. Trimming cost V 1 base and J 8 bases; bases outside gene matches: 4. The germline V gene has CDR1 SGHTA and CDR2 FQGNSA. CDR3 sequence: CASSLGDRGAEKLFF. The CDR3 DNA reads as TGTGCCAGCAGCTTAGGGGACAGGGGAGCAGAAAAACTGTTTTTT.

The chain uses TRBV6-1 and TRBJ1-5; D is possibly TRBD1 (6 bases). With 7 bases removed from V and 3 bases from J, the gap between germline ends came to 16 bases. Germline V CDR1 and CDR2: MNHNS, SASEGT. The CDR3 contains 15 residues. CDR3 DNA sequence: TGTGCCAGCAAGGTAACAGGGCCCAACAATCAGCCCCAGCATTTT. Translated: CASKVTGPNNQPQHF.

This clone appeared once. The chain couples TRBV5-1 to TRBJ1-2, with TRBD1 identical over 10 bases. V lost 1 base, J lost 6 bases, and 12 bases stayed unmatched. Germline CDR1 and CDR2: SGHRS and YFSETQ. The CDR3 is 17 amino acids. CDR3 in amino acids: CASSLSPMTGGADGYTF. Here the CDR3 DNA reads TGCGCCAGCAGCTTGTCCCCGATGACAGGGGGCGCCGATGGCTACACCTTC.

The chain joins TRBV28 to TRBJ2-7; TRBD1 is a possible D gene (6 bases). Germline CDR1 and CDR2: MDHEN and SYDVKM. Trimming left V 1 base short and J 0 bases short, with 10 bases between. There are 15 residues in the CDR3. CDR3 DNA sequence: TGTGCCAGCAGTTTATTTCCAGGGGCCTCCTACGAGCAGTACTTC. Translating it yields CASSLFPGASYEQYF.

The rearrangement links TRBV7-2 to TRBJ2-1; 13 nucleotides agree with TRBD2. The CDR3 has 17 amino acids. Trimming took 5 bases from V and 4 from J; bases not matched to a gene: 8. Per germline, CDR1 SGHTA and CDR2 FQGNSA. CDR3: CASSLGLAGSRYNEQFF. In nucleotides, the CDR3 is TGTGCCAGCAGCCTGGGACTAGCGGGATCGAGGTACAATGAGCAGTTCTTC. The whole variable domain, remainder taken from reference TRBV7-2 and TRBJ2-1, is GAGVSQSPSNKVTEKGKDVELRCDPISGHTALYWYRQSLGQGLEFLIYFQGNSAPDKSGLPSDRFSAERTGGSVSTLTIQRTQQEDSAVYLCASSLGLAGSRYNEQFFGPGTRLTVL.

The chain links TRBV4-3 to TRBJ2-3, with 9 bases lining up with TRBD1. The CDR3 is 17 residues long. V dropped 0 bases and J dropped 2; count of bases not matched to a gene: 6. Per the germline V gene, CDR1 is LGHNA and CDR2 is YSLEER. The CDR3 spells CASSQEGGTGFTDTQYF. DNA of the CDR3: TGCGCCAGCAGCCAAGAGGGCGGGACAGGGTTCACAGATACGCAGTATTTT.